The 30 T cell receptor beta chains listed next were all sequenced from one sample in a study of blood T cell repertoires in COVID-19. Method: immunoSEQ multiplex PCR; TCRdb's copy keeps in-frame clones and lacks some. The table shows approximately 220,000 clones, with around 83% occurring only once. Sequences were obtained from PBMCs or T cells enriched from blood (not recorded which). The receptors stem from a woman aged 40-49 years with acute COVID-19.

This chain connects TRBV27 to TRBJ2-3, with TRBD2 matching 10 bases. The CDR3 is 14 amino acids. Trimming at V came to 6 bases and at J to 7 bases, leaving 7 bases not matched to a gene. Germline loops: CDR1 MNHEY, CDR2 SMNVEV (reference sequence). The CDR3 nucleotides are TGTGCCAGCAGACTAGCGGGGCCTACCTATACGCAGTATTTT. This codes for CASRLAGPTYTQYF.

This sequence joins TRBV5-6 and TRBJ1-5; unclear D gene. Trimming cost V 0 bases and J 5 bases, with 3 bases left between them. The CDR3 has 12 residues. From germline, CDR1 is SGHDT and CDR2 YYEEEE. For the CDR3, the DNA is TGTGCCAGCAGCTTGGCCGATCAGCCCCAGCATTTT. Protein sequence: CASSLADQPQHF.

The count of this clone is one. The chain couples TRBV21-1 to TRBJ2-3; no check of the table's D call, TRBD1, against the DNA was made. TRBV21-1 is a pseudogene locus. The CDR3 is 15 residues long. The CDR3 DNA sequence: TGTGCCAGCAGCCGGGACAGGGGCAGTGCAGATACGCAGTATTTT. It encodes CASSRDRGSADTQYF.

The J gene is TRBJ1-1, the V gene TRBV6-4, with D maybe TRBD1 (6 bases). V was cut by 6 bases and J by 10 bases, with 15 bases left in between. Germline CDR1 reads MRHNA; CDR2 reads SNTAGT. The CDR3 runs to 12 residues. The CDR3: CASRHRVRGAFF. CDR3 in DNA: TGTGCCAGCAGACACAGGGTTAGAGGAGCTTTCTTT.

The rearrangement joins TRBV30 to TRBJ1-2; D unclear. Trimming removed 8 bases at V and 7 bases at J, with 17 bases between. The CDR3 extends over 12 amino acids. Germline CDR1 GTSNPN, CDR2 SVGIG (reference sequence). CDR3: CALEGRIGGYTF. Here the CDR3 DNA reads TGTGCCCTAGAAGGGAGAATAGGTGGCTACACCTTC.

This chain connects TRBV24-1 to TRBJ2-1; D unresolved. Trimming removed 2 bases from V and 8 bases from J, with 12 bases in between. There are 14 residues in the CDR3. Germline CDR1 reads KGHDR; CDR2 reads SFDVKD. CDR3 in DNA: TGTGCCACCAGTGATTCCTCGTCGTTAGATGAGCAGTTCTTC. Its translation is CATSDSSSLDEQFF.

V usage is TRBV5-1 and J usage is TRBJ2-3; 9 nucleotides agree with TRBD2. Trimming at V came to 0 bases and at J to 0 bases, leaving 2 bases not matched to a gene. This CDR3 comprises 16 residues. Germline loops: CDR1 SGHRS, CDR2 YFSETQ. The DNA of the CDR3 is TGCGCCAGCAGCTTGGGCGGGAGGGCTAGCACAGATACGCAGTATTTT. The encoded protein is CASSLGGRASTDTQYF.

The table lists this clone with a count of one. V is TRBV7-6 and J is TRBJ2-3; D is ambiguous. CDR3 length equals 13 residues. The germline V and J ends were trimmed by 5 bases and 1 base, with 7 bases remaining between them. The V gene's germline CDR1 is SGHVS and CDR2 FNYEAQ. CDR3 bases: TGTGCCAGCAGCCTTCTCGGCACAGATACGCAGTATTTT. Residues: CASSLLGTDTQYF.

The chain is built from TRBV5-5 and TRBJ1-3; no definite D call. The germline CDR1 and CDR2 sequences are SGHKS and YYEKEE (reference sequence). The CDR3 has 14 residues. Trimming pared 2 bases from V and 0 bases from J, leaving 6 bases between. The CDR3 protein is CASSLRVSGNTIYF. The CDR3 coding sequence is TGTGCCAGCAGCTTAAGAGTCTCTGGAAACACCATATATTTT. The full variable domain, in which reference TRBV5-5 and TRBJ1-3 provide the parts outside the CDR3, is DAGVTQSPTHLIKTRGQQVTLRCSPISGHKSVSWYQQVLGQGPQFIFQYYEKEERGRGNFPDRFSARQFPNYSSELNVNALLLGDSALYLCASSLRVSGNTIYFGEGSWLTVV.

The chain uses TRBV29-1 and TRBJ1-1; unclear D gene. Germline lookup yields CDR1 SQVTM and CDR2 ANQGSEA. The CDR3 covers 14 residues. Trimming left V 1 base short and J 1 base short, with 10 bases between. The CDR3 protein is CSVEGRFRNTEAFF. For the CDR3, the DNA is TGCAGCGTTGAAGGGAGGTTTAGGAACACTGAAGCTTTCTTT.

This chain connects TRBV6-4 to TRBJ2-7, with a tentative D call TRBD2 (5 bases). Germline V gene data show CDR1 as MRHNA and CDR2 as SNTAGT. This CDR3 region has 12 residues. The V and J ends lost 6 bases and 6 bases respectively, with 12 bases between them. The CDR3: CASSLQGSEQYF. In nucleotides, the CDR3 is TGTGCCAGCAGCTTACAAGGGAGCGAGCAGTACTTC.

The chain couples TRBV24-1 to TRBJ2-3; 13 bases are shared with TRBD2. V was clipped by 4 bases and J by 6 bases; unmatched bases: 6. The germline V gene has CDR1 KGHDR and CDR2 SFDVKD. The CDR3 covers 16 residues. CDR3 DNA sequence: TGTGCCACCAGTGACACTAGCGGGAGGGCAGCTGATACGCAGTATTTT. This gives the protein CATSDTSGRAADTQYF.

This clone was detected only a few times. J is TRBJ2-3 and V is TRBV5-1; the match to TRBD2 covers 14 bases. V was pared by 4 bases and J by 1 base, with 11 bases of the junction left unmatched. Per the germline V gene, CDR1 is SGHRS and CDR2 is YFSETQ. The CDR3 is made up of 19 amino acids. The CDR3 here is CASSPGLAGGLRGTDTQYF. The CDR3 coding sequence is TGCGCCAGCAGCCCCGGACTAGCGGGAGGACTGAGGGGCACAGATACGCAGTATTTT. The full variable domain, its missing parts supplied by reference TRBV5-1 and TRBJ2-3, is KAGVTQTPRYLIKTRGQQVTLSCSPISGHRSVSWYQQTPGQGLQFLFEYFSETQRNKGNFPGRFSGRQFSNSRSEMNVSTLELGDSALYLCASSPGLAGGLRGTDTQYFGPGTRLTVL.

This rearrangement joins TRBV4-3 to TRBJ2-2; 8 positions match TRBD2. CDR1 is LGHNA and CDR2 is YSLEER in the germline V gene. Trimming cost V 4 bases and J 1 base; bases outside gene matches: 8. The CDR3 is made up of 17 amino acids. CDR3 residues: CASSPTGGGKNTGELFF. The DNA for the CDR3 is TGCGCCAGCAGCCCAACCGGGGGGGGGAAGAACACCGGGGAGCTGTTTTTT.

The chain has TRBV6-6 and TRBJ2-2; possible D gene TRBD1, 6 bases. The CDR3 sequence is 14 residues long. Trimming cost V 5 bases and J 7 bases, with 14 bases left between them. Germline V gene lookup returns CDR1 MNHNY and CDR2 SVGAGI (reference sequence). CDR3 nucleotides: TGTGCCAGCAGTCCACACTCAGGGGACGGGGAGCTGTTTTTT. This gives the protein CASSPHSGDGELFF.

Here the CDR3 reads CASSFGVITGELFF. The CDR3 DNA sequence: TGTGCCAGCAGTTTCGGGGTAATCACCGGGGAGCTGTTTTTT. The J gene is TRBJ2-2, the V gene TRBV27; the D gene is possibly TRBD2 (5 bases). V lost 3 bases and J lost 4, with 9 bases in between. Germline V gives CDR1 MNHEY, CDR2 SMNVEV (reference sequence). This CDR3 spans 14 amino acids.

The rearrangement uses TRBV5-5 and TRBJ1-6; 7 bases agree with TRBD1. This CDR3 comprises 14 residues. From germline, CDR1 is SGHKS and CDR2 YYEKEE (reference sequence). The V and J ends lost 0 bases and 6 bases, in that order; junction bases with no gene match: 0. The CDR3 loop is CASSLDRGNSPLHF. The DNA of the CDR3 is TGTGCCAGCAGCTTGGACAGGGGTAATTCACCCCTCCACTTT. The whole variable domain, filled in from reference TRBV5-5 and TRBJ1-6, reads DAGVTQSPTHLIKTRGQQVTLRCSPISGHKSVSWYQQVLGQGPQFIFQYYEKEERGRGNFPDRFSARQFPNYSSELNVNALLLGDSALYLCASSLDRGNSPLHFGNGTRLTVT.

The V and J genes are TRBV27 and TRBJ2-1, with 9 positions matching TRBD2. J lost 6 bases, V lost 2 bases, and 5 bases had no gene match. Germline V gene data show CDR1 as MNHEY and CDR2 as SMNVEV (reference sequence). The CDR3 length is 15 residues. In DNA form, the CDR3 reads TGTGCCAGCAGTTTACTGGCGGGAGGGCCCAATGAGCAGTTCTTC. Translated: CASSLLAGGPNEQFF.

The chain links TRBV30 to TRBJ2-7; 9 bases are shared with TRBD1. Losses at the gene ends were 4 bases for V and 1 base for J; bases not matched to a gene: 5. This CDR3 is 14 amino acids long. Germline CDR1 and CDR2: GTSNPN and SVGIG (reference sequence). The CDR3 loop is CAWNGQGRSYEQYF. CDR3 DNA sequence: TGTGCCTGGAATGGACAGGGGCGTTCCTACGAGCAGTACTTC.

The CDR3 nucleotides are TGTGCCAGTATGTCCAGGGGAGAGATGAACACTGAAGCTTTCTTT. Translation: CASMSRGEMNTEAFF. V usage is TRBV19 and J usage is TRBJ1-1, with D perhaps TRBD1 (6 bases). V lost 7 bases, J lost 0 bases, and 15 bases lay in between. The CDR3 length is 15 residues. From germline, CDR1 is LNHDA and CDR2 SQIVND (reference sequence).

The rearrangement joins TRBV7-2 to TRBJ2-7; 9 nucleotides line up with TRBD2. J lost 2 bases, V lost 5 bases, and 10 bases had no gene match. Germline V CDR1 and CDR2: SGHTA, FQGNSA. This CDR3 comprises 16 residues. DNA of the CDR3: TGTGCCAGCAGCCCCCTAGCGGGGAGAGGAACCTACGAGCAGTACTTC. It specifies CASSPLAGRGTYEQYF.

The chain uses TRBV7-3 and TRBJ2-1, with D maybe TRBD2 (5 bases). Germline V gene lookup returns CDR1 SGHTA and CDR2 FQGTGA. The CDR3 length is 15 residues. V shed 2 bases and J shed 6 bases, with 14 bases lying between them. CDR3 residues: CASSLGSYPRNEQFF. The CDR3 nucleotides are TGTGCCAGCAGCTTAGGGAGCTACCCCCGCAATGAGCAGTTCTTC. The whole variable domain, remainder taken from reference TRBV7-3 and TRBJ2-1, is GAGVSQTPSNKVTEKGKYVELRCDPISGHTALYWYRQSLGQGPEFLIYFQGTGAADDSGLPNDRFFAVRPEGSVSTLKIQRTERGDSAVYLCASSLGSYPRNEQFFGPGTRLTVL.

The chain uses TRBV28 and TRBJ1-2; D may be TRBD1 (6 bases). CDR3 length: 16 residues. Germline lookup yields CDR1 MDHEN and CDR2 SYDVKM. V was trimmed by 7 bases and J by 2 bases, leaving 20 bases between them. DNA of the CDR3: TGTGCCAGCACCGAACGGCCCGAGGGGGAGAACTATGGCTACACCTTC. Residues: CASTERPEGENYGYTF.

The gene calls are TRBV9 and TRBJ2-3, with 7 bases that match TRBD2. With V trimmed by 0 bases and J by 4 bases, 5 bases remained unmatched. From germline, CDR1 is SGDLS and CDR2 YYNGEE. The CDR3 is 15 residues long. CDR3 nucleotide sequence: TGTGCCAGCAGCGTAGAAGCGGGGTGGCCAGATACGCAGTATTTT. It translates to CASSVEAGWPDTQYF.

The chain has TRBV28 and TRBJ2-5; D is undetermined. The germline V gene has CDR1 MDHEN and CDR2 SYDVKM. This CDR3 is 13 amino acids long. Trimming left V 3 bases short and J 2 bases short, with 7 bases between. The CDR3 sequence: CASSLQIQETQYF. CDR3 in DNA: TGTGCCAGCAGTTTGCAGATACAAGAGACCCAGTACTTC.

The chain joins TRBV6-1 to TRBJ1-4; 7 nucleotides match TRBD1. Germline trimming cut 4 bases from V and 2 bases from J; bases unmatched to any gene: 10. This CDR3 comprises 17 residues. The germline V gene has CDR1 MNHNS and CDR2 SASEGT. The CDR3 is CASSVRTLTGTNEKLFF. The CDR3 DNA is TGTGCCAGCAGTGTCAGGACTCTGACAGGGACTAATGAAAAACTGTTTTTT.

This rearrangement joins TRBV7-9 to TRBJ1-3; D gene ambiguous. V was pared by 8 bases and J by 4 bases, with 9 bases between. CDR1 SEHNR and CDR2 FQNEAQ come from the germline V gene (reference sequence). The CDR3 totals 12 residues. CDR3 DNA: TGTGCCAGCCTGGGCGGGGGAAACACCATATATTTT. Translating gives CASLGGGNTIYF.

V and J are TRBV3-1 (or the pseudogene TRBV3-2) and TRBJ1-3, with 9 bases lining up with TRBD1. Germline V gives CDR1 LGHDT, CDR2 YNNKEL (reference sequence). The CDR3 spans 14 residues. V lost 8 bases to trimming and J lost 2 bases; unmatched junction nucleotides: 4. This CDR3 reads CASGRDRAGNTIYF. The CDR3, as DNA: TGTGCCAGCGGGAGGGACAGGGCTGGAAACACCATATATTTT.

The V gene is TRBV3-1 (or the pseudogene TRBV3-2), the J gene TRBJ1-5; no clear D. This CDR3 spans 13 amino acids. Germline lookup yields CDR1 LGHDT and CDR2 YNNKEL (reference sequence). With 4 bases removed from V and 3 bases from J, the gap between germline ends came to 7 bases. The CDR3 protein is CASSPADNQPQHF. The CDR3 nucleotides read TGTGCCAGCAGCCCGGCGGACAATCAGCCCCAGCATTTT.

J is TRBJ2-5 and V is TRBV4-2; 10 nucleotides line up with TRBD1. Trimming took 1 base from V and 9 from J; bases not matched to a gene: 5. The CDR3 spans 14 residues. Germline V gene lookup returns CDR1 LGHNA and CDR2 YNFKEQ. CDR3 in DNA: TGTGCCAGCAGCCAAGTGGGGACAGGGGTGTCCCAGTACTTC. As protein: CASSQVGTGVSQYF.